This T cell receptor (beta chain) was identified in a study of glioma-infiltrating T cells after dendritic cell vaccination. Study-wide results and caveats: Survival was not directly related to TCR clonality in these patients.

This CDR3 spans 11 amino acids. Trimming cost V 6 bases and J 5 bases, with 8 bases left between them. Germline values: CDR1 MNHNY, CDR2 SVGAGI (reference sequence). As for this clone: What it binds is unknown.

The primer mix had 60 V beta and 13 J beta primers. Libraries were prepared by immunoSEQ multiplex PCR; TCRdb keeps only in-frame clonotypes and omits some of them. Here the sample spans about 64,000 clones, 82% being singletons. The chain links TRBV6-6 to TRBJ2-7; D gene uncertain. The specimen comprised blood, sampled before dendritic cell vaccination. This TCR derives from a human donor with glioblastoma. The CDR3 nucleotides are TGTGCCAGCAGCTCACAAAACGAGCAGTACTTC. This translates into CASSSQNEQYF.